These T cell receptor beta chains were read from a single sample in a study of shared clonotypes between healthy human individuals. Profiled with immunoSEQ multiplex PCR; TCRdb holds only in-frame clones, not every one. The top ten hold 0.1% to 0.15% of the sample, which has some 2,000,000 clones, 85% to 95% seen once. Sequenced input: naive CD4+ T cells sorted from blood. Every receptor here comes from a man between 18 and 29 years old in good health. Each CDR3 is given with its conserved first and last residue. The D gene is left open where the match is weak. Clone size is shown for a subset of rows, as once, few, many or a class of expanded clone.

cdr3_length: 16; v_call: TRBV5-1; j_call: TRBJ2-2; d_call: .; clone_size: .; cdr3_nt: TGCGCCAGCAGCATACAGGGAGGTGAGAACACCGGGGAGCTGTTTTTT; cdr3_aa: CASSIQGGENTGELFF
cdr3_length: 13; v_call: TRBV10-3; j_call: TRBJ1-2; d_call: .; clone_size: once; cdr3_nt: TGTGCCAGCGGAGGTTCGGGGGACTATGGCTACACCTTC; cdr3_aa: CASGGSGDYGYTF
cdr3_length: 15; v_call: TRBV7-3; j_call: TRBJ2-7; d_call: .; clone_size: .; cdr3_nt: TGTGCCAGCAGCTTAGAGGTGACGTCTGGTTCCGAGCAGTACTTC; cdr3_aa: CASSLEVTSGSEQYF
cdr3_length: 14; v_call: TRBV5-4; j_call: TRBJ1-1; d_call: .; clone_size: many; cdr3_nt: TGTGCCAGCAGACCCCGGACAGCGAACACTGAAGCTTTCTTT; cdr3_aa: CASRPRTANTEAFF
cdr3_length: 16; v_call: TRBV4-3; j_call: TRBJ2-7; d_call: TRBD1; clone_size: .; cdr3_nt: TGCGCCAGCAGCCAAGAGTTGGGACAGGGGGGGTACGAGCAGTACTTC; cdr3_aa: CASSQELGQGGYEQYF
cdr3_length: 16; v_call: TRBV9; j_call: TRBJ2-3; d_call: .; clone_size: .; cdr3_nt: TGTGCCAGCAGCGTAAAGGGGTCCCCTAGCACAGATACGCAGTATTTT; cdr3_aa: CASSVKGSPSTDTQYF
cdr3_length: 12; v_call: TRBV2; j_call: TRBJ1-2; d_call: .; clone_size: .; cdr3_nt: TGTGCCAGCAGCGGAACGGGGTGGGGCTACACCTTC; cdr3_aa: CASSGTGWGYTF
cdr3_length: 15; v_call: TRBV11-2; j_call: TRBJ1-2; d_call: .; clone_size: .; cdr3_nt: TGTGCCAGCAGCCCGAGTGGGGCAGGCGTCTATGGCTACACCTTC; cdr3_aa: CASSPSGAGVYGYTF
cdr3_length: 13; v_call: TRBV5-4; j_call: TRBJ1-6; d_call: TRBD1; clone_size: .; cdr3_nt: TGTGCCAGCAGGAGGGACAGGGATTCACCCCTCCACTTT; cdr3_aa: CASRRDRDSPLHF
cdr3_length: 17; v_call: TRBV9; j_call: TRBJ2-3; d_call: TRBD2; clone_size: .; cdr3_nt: TGTGCCAGCAGCGCGTCGCCTAGCGGGGTGAGCACAGATACGCAGTATTTT; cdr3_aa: CASSASPSGVSTDTQYF
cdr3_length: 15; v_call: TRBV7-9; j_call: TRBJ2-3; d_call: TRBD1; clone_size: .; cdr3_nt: TGTGCCAGCAGCTCCGGGACAGGGGGCATAGATACGCAGTATTTT; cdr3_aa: CASSSGTGGIDTQYF
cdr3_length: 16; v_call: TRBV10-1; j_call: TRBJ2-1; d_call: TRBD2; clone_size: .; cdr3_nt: TGCGCCAGCAGTGAGGGTACTAGCGGGAAAGTCGATGAGCAGTTCTTC; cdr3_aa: CASSEGTSGKVDEQFF
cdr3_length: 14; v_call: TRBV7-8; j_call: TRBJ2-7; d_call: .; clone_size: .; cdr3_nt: TGTGCCAGCTCCCCGGGACGAGGATCCTACGAGCAGTACTTC; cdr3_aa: CASSPGRGSYEQYF
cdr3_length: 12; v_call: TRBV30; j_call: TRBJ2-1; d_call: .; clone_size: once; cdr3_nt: TGTGCCTGGGGAGTCGCCTACAATGAGCAGTTCTTC; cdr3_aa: CAWGVAYNEQFF
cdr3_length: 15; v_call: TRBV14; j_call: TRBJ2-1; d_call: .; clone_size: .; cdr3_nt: TGTGCCAGCAGCCAAGATTCGGCGCGGGTCAATGAGCAGTTCTTC; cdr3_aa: CASSQDSARVNEQFF